This record concerns one T cell receptor beta chain sequence. The sample is drawn from a study of blood T cell repertoires in COVID-19. Study-level background: From T cells, B-cell-depleted T cells, or PBMCs came the material, which was cDNA or gDNA.

Trimming cost V 1 base and J 3 bases, with 15 bases left between them. Germline values: CDR1 SGHAT, CDR2 FQNNGV. The CDR3 sequence is 16 residues long. Clones were sequenced by immunoSEQ multiplex PCR, and TCRdb holds only the in-frame ones, with some missing. Of a few hundred thousand clones in the sample, approximately 89% are singletons; the top ten hold over 9%. Participants were aged roughly 18 to 89 years from approximately 24 US areas. Participant-reported clinical history was the basis for cohort assignment. The TCR was taken from a woman in her 30s who had recovered from COVID-19. The chain links TRBV11-2 to TRBJ2-5, with D perhaps matching TRBD1 (6 bases). Sequencing was carried out using PBMCs or T cells enriched from blood (not recorded which). Here the CDR3 DNA reads TGTGCCAGCAGCTTAGGAATAAATACAGGGAAAGAGACCCAGTACTTC. This gives the protein CASSLGINTGKETQYF.